This entry concerns a single T cell receptor beta chain. There is no known antigen for this receptor. A junction boundary mismatches the germline segment, possibly from a read error. TCRbeta CDR3 regions were amplified from genomic DNA using the immunoSEQ Assay, a bias-controlled multiplex PCR. The study's processing was this. The number of nucleated cells in each sample was estimated by amplification of reference gene primers within the assay. Sequence reads were collapsed and filtered to measure the absolute abundance of every unique TCRbeta CDR3 rearrangement. For each sample, productive Simpson clonality was calculated by taking the square root of Simpson's diversity index across productive rearrangements. Held by TCRdb, this immuneACCESS table contains in-frame sequences only and omits some clones. Under half of the omission traces to an unresolved V gene where checked; the cause of the rest is unknown. Clone size and the V and J calls come from that table; the DNA yielded D and trimming. The sample table records fewer than 150,000 clones; 85% to 90% of these occur just once. The leading ten clones occupy over 9.5% of the sample.

The entry originates in a study of blood T cell repertoires in COVID-19 (dated by TCRdb to 2020 to 2022). For the study in its entirety: Samples from collaborators originated in the United States, Italy and Spain and spanned both the acute and convalescent phases of COVID-19. The repertoires were released in a freely available public database meant as a resource for research on the immune response to SARS-CoV-2. Where HLA class I and class II types were available, the types were taken from metadata supplied by the sample provider, not from assay-based typing. Subjects who had been exposed to COVID-19, were actively infected with it, or had recovered from it provided the deeply sampled blood TCRbeta repertoires that made up the dataset. Sample metadata almost always included a de-identified subject ID, COVID-19 status, age in years and sex. The prospective study material was composed of cDNA or gDNA derived from T cells, B-cell-depleted T cells, or PBMCs. Samples were obtained from the ongoing ImmuneRACE study (first 160 participants) and from over 1,000 subjects provided by 6 global collaborators. Summary of the overall study and its limitations: The amount of clinical and demographic metadata varied by source and participant and was provided uncurated.

Collaborating institutions collected whole blood in K2EDTA tubes following their own protocols. For TCRbeta analysis, collaborators shipped samples as frozen whole blood, isolated PBMCs, or DNA extracted from either of those sample types. The specimen was peripheral blood. The receptor was derived from a man between 45 and 60 years old with active or convalescent COVID-19.

The sequenced DNA: TGCGCCAGCAGCTTACCTAGCTCCTCCAATGAGCAGTTCTTC. Translation gives CASSLPSSSNEQFF. This receptor chain uses TRBV5-1 and TRBJ2-1, and possibly TRBD2, on 5 matching bases. From cysteine to phenylalanine, the CDR3 is 14 amino acids long. The DNA shown is the 42-base CDR3, in frame from base 1. CDR1 and CDR2, looked up from the germline V gene, are SGHRS and YFSETQ. The CDR3 plus the reference TRBV5-1 and TRBJ2-1 genes for the other parts give the full variable domain: KAGVTQTPRYLIKTRGQQVTLSCSPISGHRSVSWYQQTPGQGLQFLFEYFSETQRNKGNFPGRFSGRQFSNSRSEMNVSTLELGDSALYLCASSLPSSSNEQFFGPGTRLTVL.